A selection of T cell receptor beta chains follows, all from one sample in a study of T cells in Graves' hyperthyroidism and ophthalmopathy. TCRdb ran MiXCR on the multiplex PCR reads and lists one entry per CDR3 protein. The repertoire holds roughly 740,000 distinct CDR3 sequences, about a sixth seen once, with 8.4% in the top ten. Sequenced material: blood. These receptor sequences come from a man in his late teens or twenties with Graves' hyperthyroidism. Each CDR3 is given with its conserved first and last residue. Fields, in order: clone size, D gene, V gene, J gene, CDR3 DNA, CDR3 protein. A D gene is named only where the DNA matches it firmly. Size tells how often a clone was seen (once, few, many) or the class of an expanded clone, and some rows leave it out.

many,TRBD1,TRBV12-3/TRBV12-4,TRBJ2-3,TGTGCCAGCCGGGACAGCCTCACAGATACGCAGTATTTT,CASRDSLTDTQYF
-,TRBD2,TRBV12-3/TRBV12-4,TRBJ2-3,TGTGCCAGCACCGAGGGGGCGGGGGGGCGCACAGATACGCAGTATTTT,CASTEGAGGRTDTQYF
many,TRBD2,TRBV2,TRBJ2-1,TGTGCCAGCAGGGTGAGCGGGGCCTACAATGAGCAGTTCTTC,CASRVSGAYNEQFF
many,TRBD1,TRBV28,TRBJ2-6,TGTGCCAGCAGCTCATTCACAGGGGGCAAGGCTGGGGCCAACGTCCTGACTTTC,CASSSFTGGKAGANVLTF
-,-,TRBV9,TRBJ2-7,TGTGCCAGCAGCCCATCCGGGACAAATTACGAGCAGTACTTC,CASSPSGTNYEQYF
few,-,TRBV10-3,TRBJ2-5,TGTGCCAGCAGCTTAGTGGAGGACTCAGGGCCCGCGTACTTC,CASSLVEDSGPAYF
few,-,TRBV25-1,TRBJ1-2,TGTGCCAGCAGTGGAACCCCCCGGGGGAAAGTGGATGGCTACACCTTC,CASSGTPRGKVDGYTF
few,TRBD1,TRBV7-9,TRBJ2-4,TGTGCCAGCAGCCCCTCGGGACAGGGAGACATTCAGTACTTC,CASSPSGQGDIQYF
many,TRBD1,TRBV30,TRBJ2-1,TGTGCCTGGAGTGTGGGAGGGACAGGGTTTAACAATGAGCAGTTCTTC,CAWSVGGTGFNNEQFF
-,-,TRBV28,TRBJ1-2,TGTGCCAGCAGCCACATACAGCGCCATCCTTCTAACTATGGCTACACCTTC,CASSHIQRHPSNYGYTF
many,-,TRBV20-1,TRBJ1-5,TGCAGTGTGAGTGGGGGACTCGGCCAGCCCCAGCATTTT,CSVSGGLGQPQHF
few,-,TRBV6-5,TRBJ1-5,TGTGCCAGCAGTTATCGCCGGGACACCAATCAGCCCCAGCATTTT,CASSYRRDTNQPQHF
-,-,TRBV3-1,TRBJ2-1,TGTGCCAGCAGCCAAGGAATAGCGGCCTACAATGAGCAGTTCTTC,CASSQGIAAYNEQFF
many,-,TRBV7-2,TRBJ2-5,TGTGCCAGCAGTAGTATAATGGTGGGGGAGACCCAGTACTTC,CASSSIMVGETQYF
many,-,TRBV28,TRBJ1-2,TGTGCCAGCAGTTCCGGGGGAATCGGCTACACCTTC,CASSSGGIGYTF
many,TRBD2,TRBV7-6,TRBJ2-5,TGTGCCAGCAGCCTCCCCGGGACTAGCGTAGAGACCCAGTACTTC,CASSLPGTSVETQYF
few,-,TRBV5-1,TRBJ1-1,TGCGCCAGCAGCTTGGGACAGCCTAGAGACACTGAAGCTTTCTTT,CASSLGQPRDTEAFF
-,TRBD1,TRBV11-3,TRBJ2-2,TGTGCCAGCAGCCGTCCGGGACAGGGAAGAGCGAACACCGGGGAGCTGTTTTTT,CASSRPGQGRANTGELFF
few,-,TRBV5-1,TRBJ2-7,TGCGCCAGCAGCTTCGGGGAAGTGTACGAGCAGTACTTC,CASSFGEVYEQYF
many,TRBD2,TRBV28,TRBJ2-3,TGTGCCAGCAGTTCACGGACCGGGACTAGCGGTGCTAGCACAGATACGCAGTATTTT,CASSSRTGTSGASTDTQYF
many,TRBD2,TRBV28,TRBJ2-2,TGTGCCAGCAGTTTCCCCTTCGGGGGGAGGAAGGTGTCACCCGGGGAGCTGTTTTTT,CASSFPFGGRKVSPGELFF
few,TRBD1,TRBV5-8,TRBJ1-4,TGTGCCAGCAGCCGTCCCGGGACAGGGCCCGGGAAACTGTTTTTT,CASSRPGTGPGKLFF
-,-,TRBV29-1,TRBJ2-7,TGCAGCGTTGAAGATCTGGGTTACGAGCAGTACTTC,CSVEDLGYEQYF
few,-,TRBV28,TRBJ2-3,TGTGCCAGCAGGGCACAGGGCATGGCAGATACGCAGTATTTT,CASRAQGMADTQYF
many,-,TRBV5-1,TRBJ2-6,TGCGCCAGCAGCTTGTCTCCGGTAACTGGGGCCAACGTCCTGACTTTC,CASSLSPVTGANVLTF
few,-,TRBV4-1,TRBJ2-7,TGCGCCAGCAGCCAAGAGTTACCGTGGAACGAGCAGTACTTC,CASSQELPWNEQYF
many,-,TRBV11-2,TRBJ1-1,TGTGCCAGCAGCACCTCCGGACAGATGAACACTGAAGCTTTCTTT,CASSTSGQMNTEAFF
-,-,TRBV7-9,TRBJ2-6,TGTGCCATCCGACCTGGGGCCAACGTCCTGACTTTC,CAIRPGANVLTF
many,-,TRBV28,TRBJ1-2,TGTGCCAGCAGTTTAGGAACAGAGAACTATGGCTACACCTTC,CASSLGTENYGYTF
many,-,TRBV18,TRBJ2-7,TGTGCCAGCTCACGGGAAGCCAAAGACTACGAGCAGTACTTC,CASSREAKDYEQYF
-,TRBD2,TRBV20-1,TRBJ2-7,TGCAGTGCTAGAGCCCCGACTAGCCAGATCAGCGAGCAGTACTTC,CSARAPTSQISEQYF
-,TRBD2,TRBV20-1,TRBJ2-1,TGCAGTGTAAGGGGTCAGCGGGAGTTGGGTGAGCAGTTCTTC,CSVRGQRELGEQFF
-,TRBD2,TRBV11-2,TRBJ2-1,TGTGCCAGCAGCTTGCCTAGCGGGAGTTCAGCGGACAATGAGCAGTTCTTC,CASSLPSGSSADNEQFF
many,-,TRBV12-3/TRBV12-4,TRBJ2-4,TGTGCCAGCAGTCCTACGACGGGACAACCGGGCATTCAGTACTTC,CASSPTTGQPGIQYF
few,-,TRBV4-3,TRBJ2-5,TGCGCCAGCAGCCAAGATACATCCCTCCAAGAGACCCAGTACTTC,CASSQDTSLQETQYF
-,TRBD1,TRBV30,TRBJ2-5,TGTGCCTGGGGAGGGACAGGGGGTTTTAAGTACTTC,CAWGGTGGFKYF
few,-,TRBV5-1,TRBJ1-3,TGCGCCAGCAGCTTGAGTGGGCAGTCTGGAAACACCATATATTTT,CASSLSGQSGNTIYF
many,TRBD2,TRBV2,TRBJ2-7,TGTGCCAGCAGTGAATCAGGAGCGGGAAGGGCCCAGCAGTACTTC,CASSESGAGRAQQYF
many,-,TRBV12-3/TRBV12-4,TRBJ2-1,TGTGCCAGCAGTCCCGGGGGACGAGGTGTCTATGAGCAGTTCTTC,CASSPGGRGVYEQFF
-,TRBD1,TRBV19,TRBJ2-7,TGTGCCAGTAGTATCGCACAGGGGAAGCGCGAGCAGTACTTC,CASSIAQGKREQYF
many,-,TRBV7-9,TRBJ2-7,TGTGCCATTCAGGGGCTAGCTCCCTACGAGCAGTACTTC,CAIQGLAPYEQYF
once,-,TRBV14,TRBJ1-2,TGTGCCAGCAGCCAAGGTCCCCGGGGGAGCTACTATGGCTACACCTTC,CASSQGPRGSYYGYTF
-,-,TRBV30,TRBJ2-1,TGTGCCTGGACAGCGGCAGGGGGAGGTGAGCAGTTCTTC,CAWTAAGGGEQFF
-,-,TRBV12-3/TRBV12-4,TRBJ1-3,TGTGCCAGCAGCTGGGAACAACCCCCTGGAAACACCATATATTTT,CASSWEQPPGNTIYF
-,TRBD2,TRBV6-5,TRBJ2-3,TGTGCCAGCAGTTCCACTAGCGGGAGGGCCTCCCCAGATACGCAGTATTTT,CASSSTSGRASPDTQYF
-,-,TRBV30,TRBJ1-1,TGTGCCTGGAGTGTAGGACACAGGAACACTGAAGCTTTCTTT,CAWSVGHRNTEAFF
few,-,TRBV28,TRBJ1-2,TGTGCCAGCCTCCGGGTAGGTGGCCTTTATGGCTACACCTTC,CASLRVGGLYGYTF
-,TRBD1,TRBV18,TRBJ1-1,TGTGCCAGCTCACCTAACCGGGACAGGGGCACTGAAGCTTTCTTT,CASSPNRDRGTEAFF
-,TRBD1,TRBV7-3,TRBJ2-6,TGTGCCAGCAGCTTACCCGGACAGGGCCCCTCTTCTGGGGCCAACGTCCTGACTTTC,CASSLPGQGPSSGANVLTF
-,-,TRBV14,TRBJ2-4,TGTGCCAGCAGTCATCGGGACTCCTTAGTAGCCAAAAACATTCAGTACTTC,CASSHRDSLVAKNIQYF
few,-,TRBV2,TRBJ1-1,TGTGCCAGCAGCGGATTCACTGAAGCTTTCTTT,CASSGFTEAFF
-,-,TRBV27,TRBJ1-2,TGTGCCAGCAGTTTATTTCCAGGGCGGTCTGGCTACACCTTC,CASSLFPGRSGYTF
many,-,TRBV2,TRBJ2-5,TGTGCCAGCAGTGAATCGGGGCAAGAGACCCAGTACTTC,CASSESGQETQYF
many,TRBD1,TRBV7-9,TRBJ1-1,TGTGCCAGCAGCCGGACAGGGAGAATGGGCACTGAAGCTTTCTTT,CASSRTGRMGTEAFF
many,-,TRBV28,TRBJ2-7,TGTGCCAGCAGCTCCTTCGGGGCTCTCTACGAGCAGTACTTC,CASSSFGALYEQYF
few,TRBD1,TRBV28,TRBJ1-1,TGTGCCAGCAGCTCGGGACAGGGACACACTGAAGCTTTCTTT,CASSSGQGHTEAFF
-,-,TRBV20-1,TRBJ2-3,TGCAGTGCTAGAACACCTAGCACAGATACGCAGTATTTT,CSARTPSTDTQYF
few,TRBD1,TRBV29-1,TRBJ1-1,TGCAGCCCGATTAGGACAGGCATGAACACTGAAGCTTTCTTT,CSPIRTGMNTEAFF